The clone carrying this TCR beta chain has just a few counts. This sample was included in a study of control samples from healthy donors and cancer patients. Libraries were prepared by immunoSEQ multiplex PCR; TCRdb keeps only in-frame clonotypes and omits some of them. The table has just over 50,000 clones, approximately 91% seen once. Looked up from germline, CDR1 is MDHEN and CDR2 is SYDVKM. This CDR3 has 17 residues. V was shortened by 4 bases and J by 5 bases, with 21 bases between the two germline ends. The chain combines TRBV28 with TRBJ1-5; D may be TRBD1 (6 bases). The clonotype comes from a man aged 45-65 years with head and neck cancer. Sequenced input: PBMCs. The CDR3 protein is CASSSAGTLAPHQPQHF. The CDR3 nucleotides are TGTGCCAGCAGTTCCGCCGGGACACTGGCGCCTCATCAGCCCCAGCATTTT.